Listed below are T cell receptor beta chains from one sample, sequenced in a study of cytomegalovirus exposure and HLA in healthy donors. Here immunoSEQ multiplex PCR was the method, and the copy in TCRdb shows in-frame clones only, minus some. The data hold under 130,000 clones, with approximately 80% observed a single time. Sequencing was performed on PBMCs. The receptors derive from a man younger than 45 in good health and CMV-seronegative. Each CDR3 is given with its conserved first and last residue. A D gene is named only where the DNA matches it firmly. Only some rows state a clone size, as once, few, many or a class for expanded clones.

clone size	V gene	D gene	J gene	CDR3 protein	CDR3 DNA
NA	TRBV10-2	NA	TRBJ2-7	CASSEGLRVYEQYF	TGCGCCAGCAGTGAGGGTCTGAGGGTCTACGAGCAGTACTTC
NA	TRBV11-2	NA	TRBJ2-3	CASSLDRSRGLGDTQYF	TGTGCCAGCAGCTTAGACCGATCTAGGGGCTTGGGAGATACGCAGTATTTT
NA	TRBV14	NA	TRBJ2-4	CASSQARGSAKNIQYF	TGTGCCAGCAGCCAAGCCAGGGGTAGTGCCAAAAACATTCAGTACTTC
NA	TRBV6-6	NA	TRBJ2-1	CASSQGQSHSLGEQFF	TGTGCCAGCAGTCAGGGACAATCGCACTCGTTAGGTGAGCAGTTCTTC
NA	TRBV5-1	NA	TRBJ2-3	CASSRYGTNGEDTQYF	TGCGCCAGCAGCCGATACGGGACAAACGGGGAAGATACGCAGTATTTT
once	TRBV7-9	TRBD1	TRBJ1-6	CASSSGQGNSPLHF	TGTGCCAGCAGCTCCGGACAGGGTAATTCACCCCTCCACTTT
few	TRBV10-3	NA	TRBJ2-7	CAIRPGADSAYEQYF	TGTGCCATCAGACCGGGAGCCGATTCAGCCTACGAGCAGTACTTC
NA	TRBV28	TRBD1	TRBJ1-2	CASRSSGTDYEGYTF	TGTGCCAGCAGGTCTTCCGGGACAGATTACGAAGGCTACACCTTC
few	TRBV5-6	TRBD1	TRBJ2-5	CASSLADRVETQYF	TGTGCCAGCAGCTTGGCCGACAGGGTTGAGACCCAGTACTTC
NA	TRBV18	NA	TRBJ2-7	CASSPPNPGKYEQYF	TGTGCCAGCTCACCACCGAATCCAGGGAAGTACGAGCAGTACTTC
NA	TRBV6-1	TRBD1	TRBJ2-1	CASSDGTGKLNEQFF	TGTGCCAGCAGTGATGGGACAGGTAAACTCAATGAGCAGTTCTTC
NA	TRBV9	NA	TRBJ2-1	CASSGPGEGNEQFF	TGTGCCAGCAGCGGGCCAGGGGAGGGCAATGAGCAGTTCTTC
once	TRBV29-1	NA	TRBJ1-2	CSVPYGGRSNYGYTF	TGCAGCGTCCCCTATGGGGGGAGATCTAACTATGGCTACACCTTC
NA	TRBV6-5	NA	TRBJ2-1	CASSYSLGGSYNEQFF	TGTGCCAGCAGTTACTCTCTGGGAGGCTCCTACAATGAGCAGTTCTTC
once	TRBV10-1	NA	TRBJ1-3	CASSRDTSGNTIYF	TGCGCCAGCAGTCGCGACACCTCTGGAAACACCATATATTTT
NA	TRBV5-5	NA	TRBJ2-2	CASSWMGGRDTGELFF	TGTGCCAGCAGCTGGATGGGGGGGCGAGACACCGGGGAGCTGTTTTTT
few	TRBV7-7	NA	TRBJ2-7	CASSLKEHYEQYF	TGTGCTAGCAGCTTGAAAGAACACTACGAGCAGTACTTC
NA	TRBV28	NA	TRBJ2-7	CASRHRSEGYEQYF	TGTGCCAGCAGACATAGATCGGAGGGTTACGAGCAGTACTTC
NA	TRBV6-1	TRBD2	TRBJ2-7	CASDMGGHSSYEQYF	TGTGCCAGCGATATGGGAGGGCATAGCTCCTACGAGCAGTACTTC
NA	TRBV6-1	NA	TRBJ2-2	CASSEFRGGELFF	TGTGCCAGCAGTGAATTCAGGGGAGGGGAGCTGTTTTTT
NA	TRBV4-1	TRBD1	TRBJ2-3	CASSQGDRGLTDTQYF	TGCGCCAGCAGCCAAGGTGACAGGGGGCTAACAGATACGCAGTATTTT
NA	TRBV9	NA	TRBJ2-3	CASSVGNGGDTQYF	TGTGCCAGCAGCGTAGGGAATGGCGGAGATACGCAGTATTTT
NA	TRBV6-5	NA	TRBJ1-5	CASSAAGGNQPQHF	TGTGCCAGCAGCGCAGCGGGGGGCAATCAGCCCCAGCATTTT
NA	TRBV5-4	NA	TRBJ2-3	CASSATRVDTQYF	TGTGCCAGCAGCGCGACGAGGGTGGATACGCAGTATTTT
NA	TRBV7-9	TRBD1	TRBJ1-1	CASRISGGGSNTEAFF	TGTGCCAGCAGGATTAGTGGAGGGGGCAGTAACACTGAAGCTTTCTTT
NA	TRBV29-1	NA	TRBJ2-3	CSVVGSDTQYF	TGCAGCGTTGTCGGGTCAGATACGCAGTATTTT
NA	TRBV7-9	TRBD2	TRBJ2-7	CASSPRTSGRNYEQYF	TGTGCCAGCAGCCCCCGGACTAGCGGGAGGAACTACGAGCAGTACTTC
NA	TRBV11-2	NA	TRBJ2-2	CASSRRVGRDTGELFF	TGTGCCAGCAGCCGGCGTGTAGGGCGGGACACCGGGGAGCTGTTTTTT
once	TRBV21-1	NA	TRBJ1-1	CASSPGQRAEAFF	TGTGCCAGCAGCCCGGGACAGAGGGCTGAAGCTTTCTTT
NA	TRBV5-4	NA	TRBJ2-5	CASSLVLEETQYF	TGTGCCAGCAGCTTGGTACTGGAAGAGACCCAGTACTTC
NA	TRBV7-2	TRBD2	TRBJ2-7	CASLPGGGPYEQYF	TGTGCCAGCTTACCGGGAGGGGGACCCTACGAGCAGTACTTC
NA	TRBV7-9	TRBD1	TRBJ2-7	CASSKTGLTYEQYF	TGTGCCAGCAGTAAGACAGGGTTAACCTACGAGCAGTACTTC
NA	TRBV19	TRBD1	TRBJ2-7	CASSPVRDRVGEQYF	TGTGCCAGTAGTCCAGTGAGGGACAGGGTGGGCGAGCAGTACTTC
NA	TRBV6-5	NA	TRBJ2-7	CASSPYSGPYEQYF	TGTGCCAGCAGTCCCTATAGCGGACCCTACGAGCAGTACTTC
NA	TRBV2	TRBD1	TRBJ1-2	CASSITPGQGNYGYTF	TGTGCCAGCAGTATAACTCCGGGACAGGGGAACTATGGCTACACCTTC
NA	TRBV28	TRBD1	TRBJ1-4	CAGGDRVEEKLFF	TGTGCCGGGGGAGACAGGGTAGAAGAAAAACTGTTTTTT
NA	TRBV4-1	TRBD2	TRBJ2-5	CASSQGASGGYQETQYF	TGCGCCAGCAGCCAAGGGGCTAGCGGGGGTTACCAAGAGACCCAGTACTTC
NA	TRBV18	TRBD2	TRBJ2-1	CASSPRVSTTSGGNEQFF	TGTGCCAGCTCACCGCGGGTTAGTACGACTAGCGGGGGAAATGAGCAGTTCTTC
once	TRBV21-1	NA	TRBJ2-1	CASILAGAANNEQFF	TGTGCCAGCATCCTAGCGGGGGCCGCTAACAATGAGCAGTTCTTC
few	TRBV5-6	TRBD1	TRBJ1-3	CASRKGQPGSGNTIYF	TGTGCCAGCAGAAAGGGACAGCCAGGCTCTGGAAACACCATATATTTT
NA	TRBV7-9	NA	TRBJ1-2	CASSLSWTTNYGYTF	TGTGCCAGCAGCTTATCATGGACAACTAACTATGGCTACACCTTC
NA	TRBV28	NA	TRBJ1-1	CASSPPAGRMNTEAFF	TGTGCCAGCAGTCCCCCGGCGGGACGGATGAACACTGAAGCTTTCTTT
NA	TRBV29-1	NA	TRBJ2-1	CSVEDQRAAASYNEQFF	TGCAGCGTTGAAGATCAGCGGGCAGCAGCCTCCTACAATGAGCAGTTCTTC
NA	TRBV19	TRBD1	TRBJ2-3	CASSSRPGQGGDTQYF	TGTGCCAGTAGTAGTAGACCGGGACAGGGAGGCGATACGCAGTATTTT
NA	TRBV7-2	TRBD2	TRBJ2-3	CASSSTSGSDTQYF	TGTGCCAGCAGCTCGACTAGCGGGAGTGATACGCAGTATTTT
few	TRBV27	TRBD2	TRBJ2-7	CASSLSVGGLRGEQYF	TGTGCCAGCAGTTTATCGGTGGGGGGGTTACGGGGCGAGCAGTACTTC
NA	TRBV6-1	NA	TRBJ2-7	CASSEQGQRSYEQYF	TGTGCCAGCAGTGAACAGGGGCAACGATCCTACGAGCAGTACTTC
few	TRBV18	NA	TRBJ1-4	CASSPQGTNEKLFF	TGTGCCAGCTCACCCCAGGGGACTAATGAAAAACTGTTTTTT
NA	TRBV11-2	TRBD1	TRBJ1-3	CASSLVSDRGVGNTIYF	TGTGCCAGCAGCTTAGTGTCAGACAGGGGCGTTGGAAACACCATATATTTT
NA	TRBV28	NA	TRBJ2-5	CASSFSGSGGTQYF	TGTGCCAGCAGTTTTTCGGGGAGCGGCGGGACCCAGTACTTC
NA	TRBV6-5	NA	TRBJ1-2	CASRETANYGYTF	TGTGCCAGCAGGGAGACAGCTAACTATGGCTACACCTTC
NA	TRBV13	NA	TRBJ2-7	CASSLEVASVDEQYF	TGTGCCAGCAGCTTAGAAGTAGCTAGCGTTGACGAGCAGTACTTC